What follows is one T cell receptor beta chain and its context. This clonotype was seen repeatedly, ten times or more. Its recognized antigen is unknown. Per-base qualities were not stored, and no clone one base away is much larger. Cut back by 0 bases and 0 bases, the V and J ends lie 12 bases apart. The CDR3 starts with the cysteine, ends with the phenylalanine, and has 16 residues. The read is trimmed to its CDR3 DNA, 48 bases read in frame from base 1. The germline V gene (reference sequence) sets CDR1 to DFQATT and CDR2 to SNEGSKA. The data were taken from a study of CD8+CD57+ T cells in acquired aplastic anemia (dated by TCRdb to the late 2010s). With respect to the entire study: DNA extracted from sorted CD4+ and CD8+ cells had a mean of roughly 3.4 ug, with a range of roughly 0.18 to 27.4 ug. The full study reports these points: Twenty-nine CD8+ CDR3 sequences were found in both patients and controls but appeared to be highly expressed in patients and within the immunodominant clones of the patients. CD8+ Simpson's diversity did not differ significantly between patients and healthy controls (P=0.060).

Genomic DNA was used as template for profiling of TCR beta VDJ combinations and CDR3 sequences. An Illumina HiSeq 2000 was used for TCR repertoire sequencing. Turning to the authors' computational methods: Repertoires were assessed using TRBV/TRBJ rearrangement plots, CDR3 size and DJ length profiles, and Simpson's diversity index. The immunodominant clone was defined as the most abundant DNA sequence in deep sequencing data. CDR3 amino acid sequences were screened for sharing across subjects and compared with published repertoires and the VDJdb database. Using fastp at Q25 and MiXCR, TCRdb reprocessed the public reads and kept productive beta chains. Each record represents a unique CDR3 protein, reported with the most common genes and DNA among its rows. These V and J calls originate from TCRdb's pipeline instead of the authors' own analysis. Counted in this sample were 250,000 to 300,000 distinct CDR3 sequences; 45% to 70% of them appeared once. Approximately 8% of the sample comes from the top ten.

In this study, sorted CD4+ and CD8+ T cells from the blood of healthy subjects and of severe aplastic anemia patients had their TCR repertoires deep-sequenced. Ficoll-Paque density gradient centrifugation was used to isolate peripheral blood mononuclear cells. Before DNA extraction, CD4+ and CD8+ T cells were sorted by FACS or by magnetic beads. Sequencing used sorted CD4+, CD8+, or CD8+CD57+ T cells (not recorded which) from PBMCs. The rearrangement combines TRBV20-1 with TRBJ1-3, and the D gene may be TRBD1, 6 bases matching. This sequence was found in a human donor with severe aplastic anemia or a healthy control (not recorded which). The DNA reads as follows: TGCAGTGCTAGAGAGAGAGGGGGGAACTCTGGAAACACCATATATTTT. It translates as CSARERGGNSGNTIYF.